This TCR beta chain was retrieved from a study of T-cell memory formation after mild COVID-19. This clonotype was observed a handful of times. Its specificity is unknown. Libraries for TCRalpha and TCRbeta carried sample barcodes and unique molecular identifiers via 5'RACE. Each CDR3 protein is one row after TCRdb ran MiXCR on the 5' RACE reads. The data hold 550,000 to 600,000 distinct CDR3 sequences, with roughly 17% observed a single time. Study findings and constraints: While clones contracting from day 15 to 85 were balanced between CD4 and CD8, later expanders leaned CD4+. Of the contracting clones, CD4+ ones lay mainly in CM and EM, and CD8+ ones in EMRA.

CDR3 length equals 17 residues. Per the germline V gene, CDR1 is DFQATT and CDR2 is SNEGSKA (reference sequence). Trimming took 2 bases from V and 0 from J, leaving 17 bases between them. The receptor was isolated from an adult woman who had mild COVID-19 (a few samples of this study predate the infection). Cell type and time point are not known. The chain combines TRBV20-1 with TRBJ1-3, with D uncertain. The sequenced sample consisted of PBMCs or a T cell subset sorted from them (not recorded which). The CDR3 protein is CSARPRIWGVSGNTIYF. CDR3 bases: TGCAGTGCTAGACCACGAATCTGGGGAGTCTCTGGAAACACCATATATTTT.